This entry features one T cell receptor (beta chain) sequence. Its binding antigen is unknown. Nothing much larger sits one base from this clone, and base qualities are not available. The sample is drawn from a study of glioma-infiltrating T cells (dated by TCRdb to 2016 to 2017). General notes on the study: TCR alpha- and beta-chain repertoires were sequenced from glioma tissue, non-neoplastic brain tissue and matched peripheral blood mononuclear cells. To measure divergence between tissue and blood T-cell populations, each tissue-infiltrating repertoire was compared with the peripheral blood repertoire of the same patient. Three low-grade glioma patients, fewer than 10 primary glioblastoma patients and three non-glioma patients contributing non-neoplastic brain tissue were included in the paired cohort.

On the study overall, not on this receptor specifically: Only a very small number of CDR3 sequences turned up in both tissue and blood, a result put down to high CDR3 diversity combined with limited sampling. Small numbers underpinned the group comparisons: under ten glioblastoma patients, three low-grade glioma patients and three non-neoplastic patients. VJ-independent divergence between tissue and blood was lower than expected in non-neoplastic patients but higher than expected in all gliomas, particularly low-grade gliomas.

V lost 3 bases and J lost 9 bases; the stretch between them is 15 bases long. CDR3 length: 14 amino acids, cysteine to phenylalanine. This entry keeps only the CDR3 DNA: 42 bases, framed from base 1. TCR alpha and beta CDR3 regions were amplified with the iRepertoire nested amplicon-rescue multiplex PCR (arm-PCR) platform from RNA. One-step reverse transcription and amplification used about 85-450 ng of tissue mRNA or PBMC total RNA as input. After bead purification, a secondary multiplex PCR added Illumina adapters, and libraries were gel-purified between 200 and 400 bp. The libraries contained internal 6-nucleotide barcodes that were used for demultiplexing. The libraries were sequenced on an Illumina MiSeq using 2x220 or 2x250 nucleotide paired-end reads. Concerning the study's data processing: Paired reads were merged with FLASH 1.2.11 and aligned to the GRCh37 human genome with BWA-MEM before extracting TRA and TRB reads. For V and J assignment, an IMGT-derived reference of cassette sequences and CDR3 motifs that included pseudogenes was used. Reads were translated in three frames, and productive CDR3s were defined as those with a C...FGXG motif and no stop codons. Clonotypes were defined as unique combinations of V-J cassette pair and CDR3 amino acid sequence. Reads were filtered by Hamming distance, thresholded by each sample's sequence error rate in mapped regions. In TCRdb, the public reads were trimmed at Q25 with fastp and aligned with MiXCR, with productive beta chains retained. Rows with one shared CDR3 protein collapse into an entry with the most common genes and DNA. TCRdb, not the original authors, processed these V and J calls. In this sample the table shows some 180,000 distinct CDR3 sequences, about 31% of which occur a single time. Together, the top ten hold 20% of the sample.

The origin of this receptor is a human donor with low-grade glioma or glioblastoma, undergoing nonglioma brain surgery, or in good health (not recorded which). The chain uses TRBV12-3 or TRBV12-4 and TRBJ2-1; the D segment may tentatively be TRBD1 or TRBD2, each giving 5 matched bases. Sequenced sample: glioma tissue, nonneoplastic brain tissue, or PBMCs (not recorded which). This receptor carries the CDR3 CASSFGAREGEQFF. The bases are TGTGCCAGCAGTTTCGGGGCCAGAGAGGGTGAGCAGTTCTTC.